This record concerns one T cell receptor beta chain sequence. Trimming took off 2 bases at V and 1 base at J, with 11 bases between the two ends. Germline V gene data show CDR1 as LNHDA and CDR2 as SQIVND (reference sequence). The CDR3 has 16 residues. These data belong to a study of blood T cell repertoires in COVID-19. Generated by immunoSEQ multiplex PCR, the TCRdb table keeps only in-frame clones and is missing some. The data show roughly 220,000 clones, with approximately 86% seen just once and about 15% held by the top ten. Sequenced: PBMCs or T cells enriched from blood (not recorded which). The V gene is TRBV19, the J gene TRBJ2-2, with D perhaps TRBD2 (5 bases). This clonotype originated in a woman in her forties or fifties with acute COVID-19. This CDR3 is CASSISHGLNTGELFF. CDR3 in DNA: TGTGCCAGTAGTATAAGCCACGGACTGAACACCGGGGAGCTGTTTTTT.